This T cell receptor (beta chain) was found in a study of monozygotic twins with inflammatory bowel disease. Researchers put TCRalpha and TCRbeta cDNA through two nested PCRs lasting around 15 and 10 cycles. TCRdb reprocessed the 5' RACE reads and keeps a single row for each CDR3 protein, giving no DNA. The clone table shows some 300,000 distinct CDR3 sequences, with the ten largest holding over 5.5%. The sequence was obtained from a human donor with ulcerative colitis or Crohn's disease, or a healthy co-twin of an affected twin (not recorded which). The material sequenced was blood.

CDR3 in amino acids: CASMGGNSPLHF. J is TRBJ1-6 and V is TRBV6-5; no DNA is available, so the TRBD1 call from TCRdb remains unchecked. Germline lookup yields CDR1 MNHEY and CDR2 SVGAGI. The CDR3 sequence is 12 residues long.